Shown below are 5 T cell receptor beta chains from a single sample sequenced in a study of blood T cell repertoires in COVID-19. Profiling relied on immunoSEQ multiplex PCR, and the TCRdb table lists in-frame clones only, not all of them. In the table there are some 260,000 clones, over 65% of which are singletons. Specimen: peripheral blood. The receptors here all came from a woman aged 80 or over with acute or convalescent COVID-19.

The CDR3 protein is CASSASGTGRNEQFF. In nucleotides, the CDR3 is TGTGCCAGTAGTGCCTCCGGGACAGGGCGTAATGAGCAGTTCTTC. The chain has TRBV19 and TRBJ2-1; TRBD1 matches 9 bases. The CDR3 totals 15 residues. Losses at the gene ends were 5 bases for V and 7 bases for J; bases not matched to a gene: 9. From germline, CDR1 is LNHDA and CDR2 SQIVND (reference sequence).

This chain connects TRBV5-4 to TRBJ2-2, with a possible D match to TRBD2 (5 bases). The CDR3 loop spans 16 amino acids. V shed 0 bases and J shed 5 bases, with 14 bases lying between them. CDR1 is SGHNT, CDR2 YYREEE, per germline (reference sequence). The CDR3 loop reads CASSLEAGSGTGELFF. For the CDR3, the DNA is TGTGCCAGCAGCTTGGAGGCAGGATCGGGGACCGGGGAGCTGTTTTTT.

This chain uses TRBV6-5 with TRBJ2-7; 7 bases align to TRBD1. The CDR3 has 13 amino acids. Germline V gene data show CDR1 as MNHEY and CDR2 as SVGAGI. Trimming at V came to 5 bases and at J to 2 bases, leaving 3 bases not matched to a gene. The CDR3 is CASSRQGPYEQYF. The CDR3 region has the DNA TGTGCCAGCAGTCGACAGGGCCCCTACGAGCAGTACTTC.

In its sample, this clone was seen many times. The rearrangement joins TRBV6-6 to TRBJ1-2, with D uncertain. V dropped 6 bases and J dropped 0 bases, with 17 bases sitting between them. This CDR3 has 16 residues. CDR1 is MNHNY, CDR2 SVGAGI, per germline (reference sequence). This CDR3 reads CASSPYGRGPNYGYTF. CDR3 in DNA: TGTGCCAGCAGCCCATACGGGAGAGGGCCTAACTATGGCTACACCTTC.

The V and J genes are TRBV2 and TRBJ2-1; D perhaps matches TRBD1 (6 bases). The CDR3 is made up of 13 amino acids. Germline CDR1 SNHLY, CDR2 FYNNEI. The V end lost 5 bases, the J end lost 8 bases, and 13 bases lay between the germline ends. The CDR3 DNA reads TGTGCCAGCAGTTACAGGGCAGGCGATGAGCAGTTCTTC. This sequence encodes CASSYRAGDEQFF.